Detailed here is one TCR beta chain. Its antigen is unidentified. A junction end diverges from the germline sequence, so it may reflect a read error. The primer mix had 60 Vbeta and 13 Jbeta primers. The repertoire was sequenced with immunoSEQ multiplex PCR; TCRdb's copy has only in-frame clones and lacks some. The repertoire holds 150,000 to 250,000 clones, with around 83% as singletons. This record comes from a study of cytomegalovirus exposure and HLA in healthy donors. Study-level results: Likely technical artifact: a cluster of highly shared sequence variants. TCR beta chains numbering more than 150 were designated cytomegalovirus-associated.

This CDR3 contains 14 residues. The V gene's germline CDR1 is SEHNR and CDR2 FQNEAQ (reference sequence). The origin of this receptor is a woman between 45 and 60 years old in good health and CMV-seropositive. Sequences were obtained from PBMCs. The V call is TRBV7-9, the J call TRBJ1-4, with 9 bases matching TRBD1. CDR3 loop: CSSSQGQGSEKLFF. Written as DNA, the CDR3 is TGTTCCAGCAGCCAGGGACAGGGAAGTGAAAAACTGTTTTTT.